The clone carrying this TCR beta chain showed up just once. The sample comes from a study of blood T cell repertoires in COVID-19. Study-level information: Material from acute and convalescent COVID-19 was sourced from the United States, Italy and Spain.

Libraries were prepared by immunoSEQ multiplex PCR; TCRdb keeps only in-frame clonotypes and omits some of them. Among 200,000 to 300,000 clones listed, around 89% were seen once. The sample was PBMCs or T cells enriched from blood (not recorded which). This receptor was taken from a man in his forties or fifties who had recovered from COVID-19.

CDR3 protein: CASSPGVWGYTF. CDR3 nucleotides: TGTGCCAGCAGCCCAGGGGTTTGGGGCTACACCTTC. This chain links TRBV9 with TRBJ1-2, with TRBD1 as a possible D gene (6 bases). Germline CDR1 reads SGDLS; CDR2 reads YYNGEE. Trimming removed 4 bases from V and 8 bases from J, with 12 bases in between. CDR3 size: 12 residues.